This TCR beta chain was found in a study of T cell changes during pregnancy in multiple sclerosis. V lost 4 bases and J lost 6, with 16 bases in between. The CDR3 covers 14 residues. CDR1 MDHEN and CDR2 SYDVKM come from the germline V gene. Profiled with immunoSEQ multiplex PCR; TCRdb holds only in-frame clones, not every one. The sample has 64,000 or so clones; approximately 92% are singletons. The rearrangement links TRBV28 to TRBJ2-7; no firm D call. This clonotype was obtained from a female donor with multiple sclerosis, enrolled in a pregnancy study. The specimen comprised peripheral blood, sampled in the first trimester of pregnancy. The CDR3: CASSSMVPPGEQYF. Written as DNA, the CDR3 is TGTGCCAGCAGTTCCATGGTGCCGCCGGGCGAGCAGTACTTC.